The T cell receptor beta chain under discussion was sequenced for a study of OX40 agonist ivuxolimab in advanced cancers. Whole-study context: Therapy given before enrollment (anti-PD-1, anti-PD-L1 or anti-CTLA-4) was allowed, and over 35% had some.

V was clipped by 1 base and J by 5 bases, with 9 bases between them. This CDR3 comprises 14 residues. Germline CDR1 SNHLY, CDR2 FYNNEI. On this clone: The antigen is undetermined.

Measured with immunoSEQ multiplex PCR; TCRdb has only the in-frame clones, and not every one. The sample has approximately 60,000 clones; around 77% are singletons. Study-level findings and limits: The average count of expanded clones was higher among CD8+ T cells than among CD4+. Also showing low normalized T-cell clonal expansion were some of the nonresponders.

This sequence was found in an adult with an advanced solid tumor such as melanoma, head and neck, liver or kidney cancer. The V gene is TRBV2, the J gene TRBJ1-5; a weak D match, TRBD1 (5 bases). Sequencing used CD4+ or CD8+ T cells sorted from blood, obtained in a trial of the OX40 agonist ivuxolimab. The CDR3 spells CASSEGWGDQPQHF. CDR3 bases: TGTGCCAGCAGTGAAGGCTGGGGGGATCAGCCCCAGCATTTT.